This is a list of T cell receptor beta chains from one sample in a study of T cells in Graves' hyperthyroidism and ophthalmopathy. TCRdb re-derived calls from the multiplex PCR reads in MiXCR, one entry per CDR3 protein. The table lists approximately 400,000 distinct CDR3 sequences, about 14% of them singletons, with 9.5% to 11% in the top ten. The sample comprised blood. Receptors originate from a woman aged 60-75 years with Graves' hyperthyroidism. Each CDR3 is given with its conserved first and last residue. A D gene is named only where the DNA matches it firmly. Not every row has a clone size; where given, it reads once, few, many or a size class.

j_call clone_size v_call d_call cdr3_nt cdr3_aa
TRBJ1-6 - TRBV6-1 - TGTGCCAGCACCCGGACACCCTTGGGGTCACCCCTCCACTTT CASTRTPLGSPLHF
TRBJ2-7 many TRBV18 - TGTGCCAGCTCACCACCGAGCAGGGGCGCGCACGAGCAGTACTTC CASSPPSRGAHEQYF
TRBJ2-1 few TRBV19 TRBD2 TGTGCCAGTACCGGACTAGAGAACAATGAGCAGTTCTTC CASTGLENNEQFF
TRBJ2-2 - TRBV9 - TGTGCCAGCAGATCTAGGGGGGAGCTGTTTTTT CASRSRGELFF
TRBJ1-2 - TRBV3-1 - TGTGCCAGCAGCCTCGGTGGGAGGGTCTACACCTTC CASSLGGRVYTF
TRBJ2-7 many TRBV6-1 TRBD2 TGTGCCAGCAGTGAAACTCGACTAGCGGGAGAATTCGGGTACGAGCAGTACTTC CASSETRLAGEFGYEQYF
TRBJ2-3 many TRBV14 - TGTGCCAGCAGCCAAGGTACGGGAGCCGTAACAGATACGCAGTATTTT CASSQGTGAVTDTQYF
TRBJ2-5 many TRBV11-3 - TGTGCCAGCAGCTTAGTCAGGCTATTCGGTGGAGAGACCCAGTACTTC CASSLVRLFGGETQYF
TRBJ2-7 - TRBV29-1 - TGCAGCGTTGAAGACCCGTCTAAGGGCTCCTACGAGCAGTACTTC CSVEDPSKGSYEQYF
TRBJ2-3 many TRBV11-3 TRBD2 TGTGCCAGCAGCTTAATTACTAGCGGAGATACGCAGTATTTT CASSLITSGDTQYF
TRBJ1-2 few TRBV6-1 TRBD1 TGTGCCAGCAGAGCTACAGGGGGGGATGGCTACACCTTC CASRATGGDGYTF
TRBJ2-6 many TRBV5-1 - TGCGCCAGCAGCAACAGGACGGTTTTCTCTGGGGCCAACGTCCTGACTTTC CASSNRTVFSGANVLTF
TRBJ2-7 many TRBV2 - TGTGCCAGCAGTGGGGGTCGGGGGATCTACGAGCAGTACTTC CASSGGRGIYEQYF
TRBJ2-2 many TRBV3-1 TRBD2 TGTGCCAGCAGCGTGGGACTAGCGGGAGCCTCGAACACCGGGGAGCTGTTTTTT CASSVGLAGASNTGELFF
TRBJ1-3 many TRBV28 - TGTGCCAGCAGTCCTCTGACAGGCACCATCTCTGGAAACACCATATATTTT CASSPLTGTISGNTIYF
TRBJ2-7 many TRBV5-1 - TGCGCCAGCAGCTTGGTGGCAGCCTCACCCTACGAGCAGTACTTC CASSLVAASPYEQYF
TRBJ1-6 - TRBV6-2/TRBV6-3 TRBD1 TGTGCCAGCAGTAAAACAGGGGGGCATTCACCCCTCCACTTT CASSKTGGHSPLHF
TRBJ2-1 - TRBV20-1 TRBD2 TGCAGTGCAACCGGGACTAGCGGGAGTGGTGAGCAGTTCTTC CSATGTSGSGEQFF
TRBJ2-3 many TRBV20-1 - TGCAGTGCTAGAGCAGACACAGATACGCAGTATTTT CSARADTDTQYF
TRBJ2-7 - TRBV29-1 - TGCAGCGCCGCCGACTGGGGGCACGAGCAGTACTTC CSAADWGHEQYF
TRBJ2-7 many TRBV20-1 - TGCAGTGCTAGATGGCGCTACGAGCAGTACTTC CSARWRYEQYF
TRBJ1-5 few TRBV3-1 TRBD1 TGTGCCAGCAGCCAAGCCGGAGGGGGACAGGGGGCTCAGCCCCAGCATTTT CASSQAGGGQGAQPQHF
TRBJ2-7 many TRBV7-9 TRBD1 TGTGCCAGCAGCCTAAAACCTGGGACAGACTACGAGCAGTACTTC CASSLKPGTDYEQYF
TRBJ2-1 few TRBV19 - TGTGCCAGTAAAACTGGGGTAAGGGGCCCCTCCTACAATGAGCAGTTCTTC CASKTGVRGPSYNEQFF
TRBJ1-4 - TRBV4-1 - TGCGCCAGCAGAAATTTACGGGCAACTAATGAAAAACTGTTTTTT CASRNLRATNEKLFF
TRBJ2-3 - TRBV20-1 TRBD1 TGCAGTGCCGGACAGGGGGCAGGAGATACGCAGTATTTT CSAGQGAGDTQYF
TRBJ1-6 many TRBV18 - TGTGCCAGCTCACCACAGAGGAGCTCCTATAATTCACCCCTCCACTTT CASSPQRSSYNSPLHF
TRBJ2-1 many TRBV14 - TGTGCCAGCAGCCGTGCGAGGATGGGCTCCTACAATGAGCAGTTCTTC CASSRARMGSYNEQFF
TRBJ1-5 - TRBV2 - TGTGCCAGCAGCAATGTTGAGGGGAATCAGCCCCAGCATTTT CASSNVEGNQPQHF
TRBJ2-3 - TRBV28 TRBD1 TGTGCCAGCAGGGGGGGAGGGACAGGGGGGGATACGCAGTATTTT CASRGGGTGGDTQYF
TRBJ1-3 - TRBV4-1 - TGCGCCAGCAGCCCACCTCCCGGCCATGGGTACACCATATATTTT CASSPPPGHGYTIYF
TRBJ1-2 - TRBV6-1 - TGTGCCAGCAGTGGGGACGGGCACTATGGCTACACCTTC CASSGDGHYGYTF
TRBJ1-1 many TRBV18 - TGTGCCAGCGGCATTCAGGGGCACACTGAAGCTTTCTTT CASGIQGHTEAFF
TRBJ2-2 many TRBV24-1 TRBD2 TGTGCCACCAGTGATCTCGAGCGGGAGGGAACCGGGGAGCTGTTTTTT CATSDLEREGTGELFF
TRBJ2-5 - TRBV9 TRBD2 TGTGCCAGCAGCGTATCGCCTAGCGGGGGCCAAGAGACCCAGTACTTC CASSVSPSGGQETQYF
TRBJ2-3 few TRBV5-1 - TGCGCCAGCAGCTTTAGGGCTAGCGGCACAGATACGCAGTATTTT CASSFRASGTDTQYF
TRBJ2-1 many TRBV3-1 - TGTGCCAGCAGCCACTACAGGGATGAGCAGTTCTTC CASSHYRDEQFF
TRBJ2-3 many TRBV7-8 TRBD2 TGTGCCAGCAGCTTAGTGGGACTAGGTCACACAGATACGCAGTATTTT CASSLVGLGHTDTQYF
TRBJ2-1 few TRBV3-1 - TGTGCCAGCAGCCAAGATCTGAGTCGGTTTAGCTCCTACAATGAGCAGTTCTTC CASSQDLSRFSSYNEQFF
TRBJ1-1 few TRBV6-1 - TGTGCCAGCAGCGACAGTACTGAAGCTTTCTTT CASSDSTEAFF
TRBJ1-1 - TRBV12-5 - TGTGCGAGTGAAGGGGGGGGGAACACTGAAGCTTTCTTT CASEGGGNTEAFF
TRBJ1-4 few TRBV10-3 - TGTGCCATCGCTAATTCCGGGGAGAGGGAAAAACTGTTTTTT CAIANSGEREKLFF
TRBJ1-1 many TRBV19 TRBD1 TGTGCCAGTACCCCACCGGGACAGTGGAACACTGAAGCTTTCTTT CASTPPGQWNTEAFF
TRBJ1-5 - TRBV12-3/TRBV12-4 - TGTGCCAGCAGTTTAGCATTGCCAGGAGATAGCAATCAGCCCCAGCATTTT CASSLALPGDSNQPQHF
TRBJ1-5 many TRBV3-1 - TGTGCCAGCAGCCAAGATAGGAACAGCGAGGCCCAGCATTTT CASSQDRNSEAQHF